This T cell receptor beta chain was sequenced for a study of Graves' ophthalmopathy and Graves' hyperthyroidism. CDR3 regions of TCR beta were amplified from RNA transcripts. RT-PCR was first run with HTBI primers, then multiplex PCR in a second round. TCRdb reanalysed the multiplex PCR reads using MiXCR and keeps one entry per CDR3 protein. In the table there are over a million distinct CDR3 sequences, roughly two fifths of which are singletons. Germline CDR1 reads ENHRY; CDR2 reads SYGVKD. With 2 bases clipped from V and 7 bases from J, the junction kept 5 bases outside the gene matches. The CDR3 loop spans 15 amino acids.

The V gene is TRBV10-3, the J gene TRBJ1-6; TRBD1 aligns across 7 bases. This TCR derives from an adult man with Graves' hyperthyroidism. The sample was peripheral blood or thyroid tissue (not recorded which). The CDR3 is CAISERDRVNSPLHF. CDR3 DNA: TGTGCCATCAGTGAGAGAGACAGGGTCAATTCACCCCTCCACTTT.